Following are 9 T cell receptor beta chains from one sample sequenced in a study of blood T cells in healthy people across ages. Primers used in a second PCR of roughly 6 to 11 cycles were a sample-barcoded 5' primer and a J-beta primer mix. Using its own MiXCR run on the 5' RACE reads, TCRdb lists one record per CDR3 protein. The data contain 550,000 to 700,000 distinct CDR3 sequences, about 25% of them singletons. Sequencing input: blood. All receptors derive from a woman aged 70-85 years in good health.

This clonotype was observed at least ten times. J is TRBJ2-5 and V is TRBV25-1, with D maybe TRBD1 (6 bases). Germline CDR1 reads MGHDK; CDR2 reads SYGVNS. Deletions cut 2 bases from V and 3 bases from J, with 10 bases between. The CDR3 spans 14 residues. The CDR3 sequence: CASSEGGGEETQYF. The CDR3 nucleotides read TGTGCCAGCAGTGAAGGGGGCGGCGAAGAGACCCAGTACTTC.

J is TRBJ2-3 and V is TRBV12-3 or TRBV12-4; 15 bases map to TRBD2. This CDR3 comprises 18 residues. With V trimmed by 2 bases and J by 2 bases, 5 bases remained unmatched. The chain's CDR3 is CASSLMGLAGGITDTQYF. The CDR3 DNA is TGTGCCAGCAGTTTAATGGGACTAGCGGGGGGAATCACAGATACGCAGTATTTT.

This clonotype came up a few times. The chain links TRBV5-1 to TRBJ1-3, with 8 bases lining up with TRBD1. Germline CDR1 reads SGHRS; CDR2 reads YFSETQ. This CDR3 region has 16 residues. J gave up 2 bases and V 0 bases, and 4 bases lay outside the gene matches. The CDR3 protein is CASSLGSRGPGNTIYF. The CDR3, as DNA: TGCGCCAGCAGCTTGGGCTCCAGGGGGCCTGGAAACACCATATATTTT.

CDR3: CASSFARGEKLFF. The CDR3 DNA reads TGTGCCAGCAGCTTTGCGAGGGGGGAAAAACTGTTTTTT. The chain uses TRBV7-2 and TRBJ1-4; tentative D call: TRBD1 (6 bases). The V and J ends lost 3 bases and 8 bases respectively, with 10 bases between them. Germline loops: CDR1 SGHTA, CDR2 FQGNSA. The CDR3 is made up of 13 amino acids.

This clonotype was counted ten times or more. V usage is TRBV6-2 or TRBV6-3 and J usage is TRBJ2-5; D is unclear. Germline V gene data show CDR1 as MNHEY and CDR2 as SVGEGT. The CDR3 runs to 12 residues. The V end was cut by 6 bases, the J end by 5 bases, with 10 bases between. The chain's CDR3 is CASSHLTETQYF. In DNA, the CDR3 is TGTGCCAGCAGCCACCTAACGGAGACCCAGTACTTC.

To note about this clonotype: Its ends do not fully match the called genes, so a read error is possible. The CDR3 bases are TGTGTCAGCAGCTCGGGACTAGCGGCGTACAATGAGCAGTTCTTC. Protein: CVSSSGLAAYNEQFF. The chain uses TRBV11-3 and TRBJ2-1, with 11 bases identical to TRBD2. The germline gives CDR1 SGHNT, CDR2 YENEEA. CDR3 length: 15 amino acids.

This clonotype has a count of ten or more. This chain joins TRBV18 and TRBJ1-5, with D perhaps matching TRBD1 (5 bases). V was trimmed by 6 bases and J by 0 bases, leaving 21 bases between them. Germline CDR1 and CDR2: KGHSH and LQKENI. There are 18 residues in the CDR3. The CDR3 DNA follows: TGTGCCAGCTCGAAGTGGCAGGGAGAACTTTATAGCAATCAGCCCCAGCATTTT. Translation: CASSKWQGELYSNQPQHF.

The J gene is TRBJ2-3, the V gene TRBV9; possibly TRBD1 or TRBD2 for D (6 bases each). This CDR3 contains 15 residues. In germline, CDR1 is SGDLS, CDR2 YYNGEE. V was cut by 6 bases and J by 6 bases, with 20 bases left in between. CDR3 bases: TGTGCCAGCACCCCGGGGGCCCTAACCCCGGATACGCAGTATTTT. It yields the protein CASTPGALTPDTQYF.

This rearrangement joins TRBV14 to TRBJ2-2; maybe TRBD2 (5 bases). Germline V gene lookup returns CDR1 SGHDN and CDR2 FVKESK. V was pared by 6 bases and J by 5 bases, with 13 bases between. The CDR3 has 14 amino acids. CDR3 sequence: CASSPTRLTGELFF. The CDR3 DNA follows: TGTGCCAGCAGTCCTACTAGGTTGACCGGGGAGCTGTTTTTT.